The source of this T cell receptor (beta chain) is a study of type 1 regulatory T cells. Study information: This in vitro CD4 product, T-allo10, is enriched for Tr1 cells and alloantigen-specific.

TCRdb reanalysed the reads using MiXCR and keeps one entry per CDR3 protein. This sample has about 62,000 distinct CDR3 sequences, with 55% to 65% found just once. Notes on this clonotype: Antigen: not known.

The V segment lost 10 bases and the J segment 4 bases; nucleotides outside the gene matches: 8. The CDR3 spans 14 residues. Germline assignment: CDR1 LNHDA and CDR2 SQIVND (reference sequence). General study results and limits: Compared with non-type 1 regulatory T cells, type 1 regulatory T cells showed a more restricted TCR repertoire.

Specimen: cultured non-Tr1 T cells, either the whole culture or a sorted T cell fraction (not recorded which). The source of this sequence is a human donor in good health. The chain uses TRBV19 and TRBJ2-2; 8 positions agree with TRBD2. CDR3 sequence (DNA): TGTGCCACCCAAACCGCGGGAGGCACCGGGGAGCTGTTTTTT. Amino acid sequence: CATQTAGGTGELFF.